This TCR beta chain stems from a study of blood T cell repertoires in COVID-19. Adults between about 18 and 95 years of age took part from fewer than 30 US areas. Researchers sorted participants into cohorts using their self-reported clinical history. CDR3 length equals 16 residues. Trimming cost V 4 bases and J 0 bases, with 12 bases left between them. Per the germline V gene, CDR1 is KGHDR and CDR2 is SFDVKD. Some clones are missing from TCRdb's copy, which holds only in-frame ones; the method was immunoSEQ multiplex PCR. Of some 130,000 clones in the sample, about 80% were seen once. The V and J genes are TRBV24-1 and TRBJ2-1, with D maybe TRBD2 (6 bases). The receptor was isolated from a man between 35 and 55 years old with acute COVID-19. Source material: PBMCs or T cells enriched from blood (not recorded which). The CDR3 protein is CATSDLDGSSYNEQFF. Written as DNA, the CDR3 is TGTGCCACCAGTGACCTGGACGGGAGCTCCTACAATGAGCAGTTCTTC.